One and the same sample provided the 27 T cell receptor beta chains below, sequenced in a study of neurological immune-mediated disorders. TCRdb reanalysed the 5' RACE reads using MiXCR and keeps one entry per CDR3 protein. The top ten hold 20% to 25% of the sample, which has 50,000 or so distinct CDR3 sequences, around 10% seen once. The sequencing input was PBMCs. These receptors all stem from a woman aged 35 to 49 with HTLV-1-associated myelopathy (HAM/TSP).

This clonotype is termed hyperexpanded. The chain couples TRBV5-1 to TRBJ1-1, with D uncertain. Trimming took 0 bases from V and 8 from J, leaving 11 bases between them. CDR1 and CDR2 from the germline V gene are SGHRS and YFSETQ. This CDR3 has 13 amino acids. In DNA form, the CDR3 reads TGCGCCAGCAGCTTGGCCGAGGAGACAGAAGCTTTCTTT. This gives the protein CASSLAEETEAFF. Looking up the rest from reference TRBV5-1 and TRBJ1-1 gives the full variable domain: KAGVTQTPRYLIKTRGQQVTLSCSPISGHRSVSWYQQTPGQGLQFLFEYFSETQRNKGNFPGRFSGRQFSNSRSEMNVSTLELGDSALYLCASSLAEETEAFFGQGTRLTVV.

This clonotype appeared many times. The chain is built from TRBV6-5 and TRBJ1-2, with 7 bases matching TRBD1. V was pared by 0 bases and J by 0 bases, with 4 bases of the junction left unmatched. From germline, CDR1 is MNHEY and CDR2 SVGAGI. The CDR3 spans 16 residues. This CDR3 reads CASSYSGTEANYGYTF. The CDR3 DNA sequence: TGTGCCAGCAGTTACTCGGGGACAGAAGCTAACTATGGCTACACCTTC.

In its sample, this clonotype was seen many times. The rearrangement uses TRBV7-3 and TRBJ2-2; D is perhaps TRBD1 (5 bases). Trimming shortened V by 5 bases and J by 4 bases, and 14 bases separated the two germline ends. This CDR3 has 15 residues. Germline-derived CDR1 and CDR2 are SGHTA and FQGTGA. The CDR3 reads CASSREAGSTGELFF. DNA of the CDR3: TGTGCCAGCAGCCGCGAGGCAGGGTCCACCGGGGAGCTGTTTTTT.

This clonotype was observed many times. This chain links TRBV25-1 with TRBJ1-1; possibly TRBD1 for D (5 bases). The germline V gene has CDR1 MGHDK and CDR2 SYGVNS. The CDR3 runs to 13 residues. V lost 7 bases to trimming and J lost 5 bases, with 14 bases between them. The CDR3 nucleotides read TGTGCCAGCATCGGCCAGGGAAGAACTGAAGCTTTCTTT. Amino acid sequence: CASIGQGRTEAFF. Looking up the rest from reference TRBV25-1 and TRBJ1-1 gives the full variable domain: EADIYQTPRYLVIGTGKKITLECSQTMGHDKMYWYQQDPGMELHLIHYSYGVNSTEKGDLSSESTVSRIRTEHFPLTLESARPSHTSQYLCASIGQGRTEAFFGQGTRLTVV.

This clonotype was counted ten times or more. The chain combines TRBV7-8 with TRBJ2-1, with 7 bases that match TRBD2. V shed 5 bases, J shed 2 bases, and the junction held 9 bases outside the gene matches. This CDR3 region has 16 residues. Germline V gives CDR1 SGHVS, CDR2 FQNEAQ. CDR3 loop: CASSPGEAGTYNEQFF. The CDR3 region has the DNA TGTGCCAGCAGCCCCGGAGAAGCGGGAACCTACAATGAGCAGTTCTTC.

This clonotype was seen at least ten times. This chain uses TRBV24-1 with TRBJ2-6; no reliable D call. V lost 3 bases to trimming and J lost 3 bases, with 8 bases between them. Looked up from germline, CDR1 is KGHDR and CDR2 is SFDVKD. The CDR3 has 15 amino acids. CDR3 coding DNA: TGTGCCACCAGTGATAGGGTGAGTGGGGCCAACGTCCTGACTTTC. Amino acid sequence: CATSDRVSGANVLTF.

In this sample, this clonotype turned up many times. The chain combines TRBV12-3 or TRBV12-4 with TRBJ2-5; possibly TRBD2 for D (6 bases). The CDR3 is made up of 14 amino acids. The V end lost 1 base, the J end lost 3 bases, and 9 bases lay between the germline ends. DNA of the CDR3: TGTGCCAGCAGTTTAGGTAGACTAGAAGAGACCCAGTACTTC. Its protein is CASSLGRLEETQYF.

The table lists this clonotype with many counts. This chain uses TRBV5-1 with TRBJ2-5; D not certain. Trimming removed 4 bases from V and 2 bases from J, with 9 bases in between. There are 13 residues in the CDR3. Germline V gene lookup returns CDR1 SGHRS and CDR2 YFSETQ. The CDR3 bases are TGCGCCAGCAGCGAATCTGCGCAAGAGACCCAGTACTTC. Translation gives CASSESAQETQYF.

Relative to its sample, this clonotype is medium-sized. The CDR3 spells CASRPQGQDTDTQYF. The CDR3, as DNA: TGCGCCAGCCGCCCCCAGGGGCAGGACACAGATACGCAGTATTTT. This rearrangement joins TRBV4-1 to TRBJ2-3; D is possibly TRBD1 (6 bases). The CDR3 sequence is 15 residues long. Per germline, CDR1 MGHRA and CDR2 YSYEKL. V lost 8 bases and J lost 2, with 17 bases in between.

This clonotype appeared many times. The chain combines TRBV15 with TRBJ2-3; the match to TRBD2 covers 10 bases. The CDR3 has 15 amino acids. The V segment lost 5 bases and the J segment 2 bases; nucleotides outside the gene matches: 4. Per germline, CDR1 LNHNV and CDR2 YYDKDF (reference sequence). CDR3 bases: TGTGCCACCAGCGGAACTAGCGGGGTCACAGATACGCAGTATTTT. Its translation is CATSGTSGVTDTQYF.

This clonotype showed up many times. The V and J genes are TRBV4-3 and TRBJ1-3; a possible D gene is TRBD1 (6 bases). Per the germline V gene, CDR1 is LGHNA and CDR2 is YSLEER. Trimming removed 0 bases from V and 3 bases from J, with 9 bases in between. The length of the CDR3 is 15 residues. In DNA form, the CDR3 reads TGCGCCAGCAGCCAAGAGCACAGGGTTGGAAACACCATATATTTT. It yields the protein CASSQEHRVGNTIYF.

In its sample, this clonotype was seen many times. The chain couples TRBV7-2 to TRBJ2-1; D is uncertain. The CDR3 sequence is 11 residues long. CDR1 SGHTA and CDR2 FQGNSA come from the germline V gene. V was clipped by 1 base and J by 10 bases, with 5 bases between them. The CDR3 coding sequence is TGTGCCAGCAGCTTAGGCGCCGAGCAGTTCTTC. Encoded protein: CASSLGAEQFF.

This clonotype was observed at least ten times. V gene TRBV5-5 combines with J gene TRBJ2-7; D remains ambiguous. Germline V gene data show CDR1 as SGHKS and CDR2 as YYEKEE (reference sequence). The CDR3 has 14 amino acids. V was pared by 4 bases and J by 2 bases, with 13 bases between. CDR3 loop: CASSQDPGPYEQYF. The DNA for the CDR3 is TGTGCCAGCAGCCAAGACCCGGGCCCCTACGAGCAGTACTTC. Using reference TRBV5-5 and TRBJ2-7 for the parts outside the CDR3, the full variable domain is DAGVTQSPTHLIKTRGQQVTLRCSPISGHKSVSWYQQVLGQGPQFIFQYYEKEERGRGNFPDRFSARQFPNYSSELNVNALLLGDSALYLCASSQDPGPYEQYFGPGTRLTVT.

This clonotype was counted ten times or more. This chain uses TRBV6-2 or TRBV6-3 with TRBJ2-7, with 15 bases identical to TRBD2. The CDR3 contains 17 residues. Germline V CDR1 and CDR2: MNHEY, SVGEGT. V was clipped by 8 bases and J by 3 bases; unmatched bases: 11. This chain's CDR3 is CASGLAGGSVFVYEQYF. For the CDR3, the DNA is TGTGCCAGCGGACTAGCGGGGGGGTCAGTCTTTGTCTACGAGCAGTACTTC.

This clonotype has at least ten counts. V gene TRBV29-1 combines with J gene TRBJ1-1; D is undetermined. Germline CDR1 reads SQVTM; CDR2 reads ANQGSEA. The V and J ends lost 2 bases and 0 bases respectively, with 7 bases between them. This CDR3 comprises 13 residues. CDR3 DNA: TGCAGCGTTGAACGGCAGCTGAACACTGAAGCTTTCTTT. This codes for CSVERQLNTEAFF.

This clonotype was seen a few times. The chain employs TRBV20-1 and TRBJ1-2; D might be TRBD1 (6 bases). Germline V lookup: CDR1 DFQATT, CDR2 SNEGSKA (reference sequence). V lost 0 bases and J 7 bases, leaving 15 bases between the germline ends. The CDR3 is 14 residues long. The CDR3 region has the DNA TGCAGTGCTAGAGATCCGGGCAGGGGAGGTGGCTACACCTTC. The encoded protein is CSARDPGRGGGYTF.

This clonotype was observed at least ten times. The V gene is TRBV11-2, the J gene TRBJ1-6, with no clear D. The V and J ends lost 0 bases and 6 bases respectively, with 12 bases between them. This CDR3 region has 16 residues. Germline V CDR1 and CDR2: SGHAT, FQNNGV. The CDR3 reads CASSLDTADINSPLHF. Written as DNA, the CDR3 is TGTGCCAGCAGCTTAGATACGGCAGACATTAATTCACCCCTCCACTTT.

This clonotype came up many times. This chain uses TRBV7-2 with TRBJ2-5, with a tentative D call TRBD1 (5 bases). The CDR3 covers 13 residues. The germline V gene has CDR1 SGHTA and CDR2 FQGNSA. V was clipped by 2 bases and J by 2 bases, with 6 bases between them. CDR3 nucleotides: TGTGCCAGCAGCTTACCAGGGCAAGAGACCCAGTACTTC. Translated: CASSLPGQETQYF.

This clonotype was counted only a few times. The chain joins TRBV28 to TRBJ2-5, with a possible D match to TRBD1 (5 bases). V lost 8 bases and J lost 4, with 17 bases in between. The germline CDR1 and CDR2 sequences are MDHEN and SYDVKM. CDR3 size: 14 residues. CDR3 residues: CASGSTRQGETQYF. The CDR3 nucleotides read TGTGCCAGCGGATCCACCCGGCAGGGAGAGACCCAGTACTTC.

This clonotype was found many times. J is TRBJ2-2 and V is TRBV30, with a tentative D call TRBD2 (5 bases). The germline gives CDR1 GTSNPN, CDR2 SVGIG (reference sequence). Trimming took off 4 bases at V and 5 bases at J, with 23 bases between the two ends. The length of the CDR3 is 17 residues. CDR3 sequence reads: CAWKTSEGPRSTGELFF. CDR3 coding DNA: TGTGCCTGGAAGACCTCCGAGGGTCCGCGTTCGACCGGGGAGCTGTTTTTT. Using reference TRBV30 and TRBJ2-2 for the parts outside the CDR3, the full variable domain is SQTIHQWPATLVQPVGSPLSLECTVEGTSNPNLYWYRQAAGRGLQLLFYSVGIGQISSEVPQNLSASRPQDRQFILSSKKLLLSDSGFYLCAWKTSEGPRSTGELFFGEGSRLTVL.

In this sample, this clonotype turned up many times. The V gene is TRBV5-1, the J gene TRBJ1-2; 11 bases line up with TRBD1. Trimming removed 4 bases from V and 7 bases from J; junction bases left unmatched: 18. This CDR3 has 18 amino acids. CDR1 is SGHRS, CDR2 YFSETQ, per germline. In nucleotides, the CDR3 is TGCGCCAGCAGCCGAACCGGACAGGGGGCAACGCTCGCACTTGGCTACACCTTC. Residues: CASSRTGQGATLALGYTF.

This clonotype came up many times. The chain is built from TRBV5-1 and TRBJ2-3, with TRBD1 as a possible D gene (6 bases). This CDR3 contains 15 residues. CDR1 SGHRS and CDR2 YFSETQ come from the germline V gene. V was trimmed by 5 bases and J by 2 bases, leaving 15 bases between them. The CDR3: CASRLTGSYTDTQYF. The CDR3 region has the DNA TGCGCCAGCAGACTTACAGGGTCTTACACAGATACGCAGTATTTT.

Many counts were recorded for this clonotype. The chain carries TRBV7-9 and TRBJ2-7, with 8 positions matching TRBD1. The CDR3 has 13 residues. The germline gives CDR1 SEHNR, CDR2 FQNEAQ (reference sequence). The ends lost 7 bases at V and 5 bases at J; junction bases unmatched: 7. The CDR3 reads CASILDRDNEQYF. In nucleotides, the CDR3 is TGTGCCAGCATCCTGGACAGGGACAACGAGCAGTACTTC. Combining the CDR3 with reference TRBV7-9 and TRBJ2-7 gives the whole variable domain DTGVSQNPRHKITKRGQNVTFRCDPISEHNRLYWYRQTLGQGPEFLTYFQNEAQLEKSRLLSDRFSAERPKGSFSTLEIQRTEQGDSAMYLCASILDRDNEQYFGPGTRLTVT.

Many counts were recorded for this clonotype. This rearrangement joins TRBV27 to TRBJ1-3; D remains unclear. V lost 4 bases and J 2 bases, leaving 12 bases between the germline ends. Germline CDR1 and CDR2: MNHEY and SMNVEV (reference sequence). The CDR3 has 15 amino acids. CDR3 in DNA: TGTGCCAGCAGTTCCCGGGCTCCTCCTGGAAACACCATATATTTT. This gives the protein CASSSRAPPGNTIYF.

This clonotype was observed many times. Here the CDR3 reads CASSYRGGIRTNEQFF. CDR3 nucleotides: TGTGCCAGCAGCTACAGGGGAGGAATTAGAACCAATGAGCAGTTCTTC. The V gene is TRBV7-8, the J gene TRBJ2-1, with D possibly being TRBD1 (7 bases). V was pared by 4 bases and J by 6 bases, with 19 bases between. The CDR3 is 16 amino acids. Germline V gene sequence: CDR1 SGHVS, CDR2 FQNEAQ.

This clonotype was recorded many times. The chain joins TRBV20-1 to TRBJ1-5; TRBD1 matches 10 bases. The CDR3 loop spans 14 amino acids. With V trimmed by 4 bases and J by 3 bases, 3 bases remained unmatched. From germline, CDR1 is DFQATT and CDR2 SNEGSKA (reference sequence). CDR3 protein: CSAKTGGDNQPQHF. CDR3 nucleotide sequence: TGCAGTGCTAAGACAGGGGGCGACAATCAGCCCCAGCATTTT.

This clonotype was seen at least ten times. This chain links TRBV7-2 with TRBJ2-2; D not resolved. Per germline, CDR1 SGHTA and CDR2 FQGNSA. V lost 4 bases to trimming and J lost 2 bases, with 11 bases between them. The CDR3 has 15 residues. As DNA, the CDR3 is TGTGCCAGCAGCTCCCCAGGCGGCAACACCGGGGAGCTGTTTTTT. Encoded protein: CASSSPGGNTGELFF.